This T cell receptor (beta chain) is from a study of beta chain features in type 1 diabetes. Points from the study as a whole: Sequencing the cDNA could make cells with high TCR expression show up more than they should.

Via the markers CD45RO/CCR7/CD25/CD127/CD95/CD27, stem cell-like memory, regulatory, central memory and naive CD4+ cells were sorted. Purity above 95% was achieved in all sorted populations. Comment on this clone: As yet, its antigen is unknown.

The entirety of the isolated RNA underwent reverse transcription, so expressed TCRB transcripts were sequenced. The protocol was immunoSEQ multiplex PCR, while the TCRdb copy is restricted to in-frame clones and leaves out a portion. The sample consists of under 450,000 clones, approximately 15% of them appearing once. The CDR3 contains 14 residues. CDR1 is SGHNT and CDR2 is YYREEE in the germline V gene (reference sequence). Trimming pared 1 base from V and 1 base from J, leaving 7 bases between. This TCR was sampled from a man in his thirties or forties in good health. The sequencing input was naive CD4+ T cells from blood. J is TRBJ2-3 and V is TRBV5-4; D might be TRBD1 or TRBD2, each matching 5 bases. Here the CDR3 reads CASSLRGGTDTQYF. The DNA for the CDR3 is TGTGCCAGCAGCTTGCGAGGGGGCACAGATACGCAGTATTTT.